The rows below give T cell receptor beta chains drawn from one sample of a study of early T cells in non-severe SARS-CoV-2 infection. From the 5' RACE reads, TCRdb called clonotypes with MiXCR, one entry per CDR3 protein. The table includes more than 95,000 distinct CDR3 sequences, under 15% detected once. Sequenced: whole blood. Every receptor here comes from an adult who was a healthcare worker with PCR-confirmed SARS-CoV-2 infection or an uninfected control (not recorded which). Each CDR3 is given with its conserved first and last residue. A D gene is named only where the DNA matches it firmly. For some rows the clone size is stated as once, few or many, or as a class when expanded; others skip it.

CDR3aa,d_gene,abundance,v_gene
CASSLHRGSAYEQYF,NA,NA,TRBV18
CASSPISGGNYGYTF,NA,few,TRBV11-2
CATRMTPQGATAFF,TRBD1,many,TRBV19
CASRRGRNTEAFF,NA,few,TRBV6-5
CAISELLGTTYSYEQYF,TRBD2,once,TRBV10-3
CASKRFTDTQYF,NA,NA,TRBV11-2
CASSPLPSGGSDQYF,TRBD2,few,TRBV6-5
CASSYSLGLAKNIQYF,NA,NA,TRBV6-5
CASSRDRVKGERYF,TRBD1,few,TRBV5-1
CASSPEEDTQYF,NA,once,TRBV9
CASSTVGIGELFF,NA,few,TRBV7-8
CASSPISRAGYTF,NA,NA,TRBV12-3/TRBV12-4